The clone carrying this T cell receptor beta chain has a handful of counts. The antigen remains unidentified. The data originate from a study of CD8+ T cells in alopecia areata. Whole-study results and caveats: The link between baseline CD8+ expansion and response remains uncertain with one nonresponder.

V trimming: 6 bases; J trimming: 4 bases; junction bases outside the gene matches: 6. The CDR3 extends over 14 amino acids. Germline V gene sequence: CDR1 MNHEY, CDR2 SMNVEV (reference sequence). The authors extracted RNA and reverse transcribed it into cDNA as the sequencing template. Using immunoSEQ multiplex PCR, the repertoire was profiled, and TCRdb retains in-frame clones only, with some absent. The top ten clones hold 12% to 15% of a sample with fewer than 200,000 clones, approximately 57% of them seen once. Treatment specified: oral pan-JAK inhibitor, 5-10 mg twice daily. Sample: CD4+ T cells sorted from blood, taken at week 24, from a patient treated with tofacitinib. The TCR comes from a human donor with alopecia areata. This chain links TRBV27 with TRBJ2-5; 9 bases align to TRBD1. The CDR3 DNA is TGTGCCAGCAGACAGGGGGCAAGTGGAGAGACCCAGTACTTC. Translated, it gives CASRQGASGETQYF.